This T cell receptor beta chain was obtained from a study of blood T cell repertoires in COVID-19. On the study more broadly: From the United States, Italy and Spain came samples of acute and convalescent COVID-19. T cells, B-cell-depleted T cells, or PBMCs provided the cDNA or gDNA that served as material.

Looked up from germline, CDR1 is GTSNPN and CDR2 is SVGIG (reference sequence). V was trimmed by 3 bases and J by 4 bases, leaving 9 bases between them. This CDR3 is built from 12 residues. Original analysis: Using reference gene primer amplification, nucleated cell counts were estimated. The data were produced by immunoSEQ multiplex PCR, yet TCRdb's version contains in-frame clones alone and is incomplete. V and J calls and clone size are those listed in that table; D and trimming were worked out from the DNA. Among around 300,000 clones, 80% to 90% were seen once, and the ten largest hold about 11%.

The specimen was peripheral blood. V is TRBV30 and J is TRBJ1-1, with a tentative D call TRBD1 (5 bases). This clonotype originated in a woman in her sixties or seventies with acute or convalescent COVID-19. CDR3 protein: CAWRPGGTEAFF. CDR3 sequence (DNA): TGTGCCTGGAGGCCCGGGGGCACTGAAGCTTTCTTT.